These T cell receptor beta chains were read from a single sample in a study of shared clonotypes between healthy human individuals. The table came from immunoSEQ multiplex PCR; TCRdb's copy has only in-frame clones and leaves some out. The table shows approximately 2,300,000 clones, with 85% to 95% occurring only once. Sequencing was performed on naive CD4+ T cells from PBMCs. These receptors were obtained from a young man in good health. Some clones in this sample may be carry-over from other donors' samples. The CDR3 runs from the conserved cysteine through the conserved F or W. Only part of the rows carry a size: once, few, many, or a class if the clone is expanded.

j_gene	v_gene	abundance	CDR3aa
TRBJ1-1	TRBV5-5	few	CASSSLTVNTEAFF
TRBJ1-1	TRBV7-9	-	CASSLGWNTEAFF
TRBJ2-2	TRBV9	-	CASSVEGDGLTGELFF
TRBJ2-5	TRBV19	-	CASSIGLAAWGETQYF
TRBJ2-7	TRBV28	-	CASSSPTGGPYEQYF
TRBJ2-5	TRBV7-9	-	CASSKKREDRETQYF
TRBJ2-5	TRBV7-9	-	CASGVMETQYF
TRBJ2-5	TRBV5-1	-	CASSSGTSVETQYF
TRBJ2-7	TRBV5-1	-	CASSPRSDSYEQYF
TRBJ2-7	TRBV6-5	-	CASSRLAGGYYEQYF
TRBJ1-1	TRBV28	-	CASRIDGNTEAFF
TRBJ1-3	TRBV2	-	CASTQGTGNTIYF
TRBJ1-3	TRBV7-2	-	CASSPRSSSGNTIYF
TRBJ2-2	TRBV6-1	few	CASVSLKGPNGELFF
TRBJ2-5	TRBV20-1	-	CSAKDGETQYF
TRBJ1-5	TRBV7-2	-	CASSLALGGLQPQHF
TRBJ1-1	TRBV2	-	CASSYDRERTEAFF
TRBJ2-7	TRBV5-4	-	CASSPRDSSTQYF
TRBJ2-5	TRBV28	-	CASSKPGTGFKETQYF
TRBJ2-3	TRBV14	-	CASSVLGVLDTQYF
TRBJ2-1	TRBV5-1	once	CASSAGSSYNEQFF
TRBJ2-1	TRBV19	-	CASSPPRVSAGEQFF
TRBJ1-1	TRBV29-1	few	CSVARGTEAFF
TRBJ1-6	TRBV5-6	-	CASSLGASSYNSPLHF
TRBJ1-2	TRBV2	-	CASNLWEGTNYGYTF
TRBJ2-7	TRBV27	-	CASNPGLAGDFYTYEQYF
TRBJ2-7	TRBV7-2	-	CASSLRLAGYEQYF
TRBJ1-1	TRBV20-1	-	CSAKTVAPAFF
TRBJ2-7	TRBV6-1	-	CASSPSLGFPYEQYF
TRBJ2-1	TRBV11-2	-	CASSPQRASYNEQFF
TRBJ1-2	TRBV7-9	-	CASSPTGLGGGYTF
TRBJ2-7	TRBV6-1	-	CATQRGPYEQYF
TRBJ2-7	TRBV18	-	CASSRRQGEKGYEQYF
TRBJ2-7	TRBV5-1	-	CASSSEPYEQYF
TRBJ1-2	TRBV5-6	-	CASSLASRGGYGYTF
TRBJ1-2	TRBV28	once	CASSEDRVGYGYTF
TRBJ2-1	TRBV5-1	once	CASSLALAGGNEQFF
TRBJ2-5	TRBV20-1	once	CSAHTKETQYF
TRBJ2-1	TRBV30	-	CAWSPRTGGLSYNEQFF
TRBJ1-1	TRBV28	-	CASSRTGVNTEAFF
TRBJ2-7	TRBV5-4	-	CASSRTGPYEQYF
TRBJ2-3	TRBV19	-	CASSIGGGGLQDTQYF
TRBJ2-4	TRBV19	-	CATLAGGPGNIQYF
TRBJ2-5	TRBV5-1	once	CASSSGLAGWETQYF
TRBJ2-4	TRBV11-2	-	CASSRTGGSDIQYF